The T cell receptor beta chain described here comes from a study of blood T cell repertoires in COVID-19 (TCRdb year 2020). About the investigation overall: Samples covering the acute and convalescent phases of COVID-19 were provided by collaborators in the United States, Italy and Spain. The material from the prospective study consisted of cDNA or gDNA derived from T cells, B-cell-depleted T cells, or PBMCs. The dataset comprised deeply sampled blood TCRbeta repertoires from subjects exposed to, actively infected with, or recovered from COVID-19. The repertoires were released in a freely available public database intended as a resource for research on the immune response to SARS-CoV-2. Samples were obtained from the ongoing ImmuneRACE study (first 160 participants) and from some 1,200 subjects provided by 6 global collaborators. The sample metadata nearly always contained a de-identified subject ID, COVID-19 status, age in years and sex. HLA class I and class II types, where available, came from metadata supplied by the sample provider rather than from assay-based typing.

Overall study outcomes, separate from this receptor: Clinical and demographic metadata were provided uncurated, with the amount varying by source and participant.

V is clipped by 4 bases and J by 2 bases, and the sequence between their germline boundaries is 19 bases long. From the cysteine up to the phenylalanine, the CDR3 has a length of 16 residues. The retained sequence is limited to the CDR3, 48 bases, with the frame set at the first base. The CDR1 and CDR2 encoded by the germline V gene are SGHDT and YYEEEE. TCRbeta CDR3 regions were amplified from genomic DNA by means of the immunoSEQ Assay, a bias-controlled multiplex PCR. The source study handled its data this way. The number of nucleated cells in each sample was estimated from the amplification of reference gene primers within the assay. To quantify the absolute abundance of each unique TCRbeta CDR3 rearrangement, sequence reads were collapsed and filtered. Productive Simpson clonality was computed per sample as the square root of Simpson's diversity index over productive rearrangements. TCRdb obtained this table from immuneACCESS and retained in-frame rearrangements with V and J assigned. These tables miss some clones; where compared with another copy, unresolved V genes account for less than half of the shortfall, and the remainder is unexplained. V, J and clone size derive from that table, while D and trimming were established from the DNA sequence. For this sample the table gives 250,000 to 300,000 clones, of which 86% were detected only once. The top ten constitute about an eighth of the sample.

Notes on this clone: Its binding antigen is unknown. The record has no base qualities; no much larger clone is one base away.

At one collaborating source in Seattle, patients were enrolled during active infection and were followed longitudinally through the course of disease. Collaborating institutions collected whole blood in K2EDTA tubes following their own protocols. For TCRbeta analysis, collaborators shipped samples in one of three forms: frozen whole blood, isolated PBMCs, or DNA extracted from either of those sample types. This sequence was found in a woman in her 70s with COVID-19, enrolled during active disease. The source material was peripheral blood. Here the chain combines TRBV5-6 and TRBJ2-7; the D gene is perhaps TRBD2, on 6 matching bases. The CDR3 region reads CASSQRYGSGTYEQYF. The nucleotide sequence is given as TGTGCCAGCAGCCAACGCTATGGTAGCGGTACCTACGAGCAGTACTTC. With the portions outside the CDR3 filled from the reference TRBV5-6 and TRBJ2-7 genes, the complete variable region becomes DAGVTQSPTHLIKTRGQQVTLRCSPKSGHDTVSWYQQALGQGPQFIFQYYEEEERQRGNFPDRFSGHQFPNYSSELNVNALLLGDSALYLCASSQRYGSGTYEQYFGPGTRLTVT.